A single sample is the source of the 25 T cell receptor beta chains below, sequenced in a study of identical twins (dated by TCRdb to about 2016). Libraries were built with 5' RACE. Reads for this sample came from an Illumina HiSeq 2000. TCRdb redid the processing of the public reads, applying fastp at Q25 and MiXCR, and retained in-frame beta chains. Rows matching on CDR3 protein sequence are summarized as one entry with the most common DNA and genes. Within this sample are some 96,000 distinct CDR3 sequences, with under 6.5% of them counted one time only. The ten largest clones represent about 12% of the sample. The sequencing input was memory T cells sorted from blood. The sample's cell subset or site label, in plain terms: CD45RO+ enriched T cells. The receptor source for this set is a woman aged 45-65 years in good health.

At least ten counts were recorded for this clonotype. The chain links TRBV12-3 or TRBV12-4 to TRBJ1-2; weak D call: TRBD1 (5 bases). V gave up 7 bases and J gave up 4 bases, with 19 bases separating them. The CDR3 loop spans 15 amino acids. As DNA, the CDR3 is TGTGCCAGCACCCAGCAGGGAAATAAGGGCTATGGCTACACCTTC. It translates to CASTQQGNKGYGYTF.

This clonotype was recorded a few times. The chain recombines TRBV12-3 or TRBV12-4 with TRBJ2-7; 7 bases line up with TRBD2. The CDR3 has 13 residues. After removal of 3 bases from V and 3 bases from J, the junction contained 2 bases not matched to a gene. CDR3 protein: CASSFWEGYEQYV. In nucleotides, the CDR3 is TGTGCCAGCAGTTTTTGGGAGGGCTACGAGCAGTACGTC.

This clonotype showed up many times. This chain connects TRBV5-1 to TRBJ2-7; TRBD2 is a possible D gene (6 bases). Germline V gene lookup returns CDR1 SGHRS and CDR2 YFSETQ. The germline V and J ends were trimmed by 4 bases and 0 bases, with 17 bases remaining between them. CDR3 length: 16 amino acids. For the CDR3, the DNA is TGCGCCAGCAGCGGCTCCGGGACTTACAGCTCCTACGAGCAGTACTTC. Protein sequence: CASSGSGTYSSYEQYF.

The chain carries TRBV29-1 and TRBJ2-1; D perhaps matches TRBD2 (7 bases). This CDR3 comprises 13 residues. CDR1 and CDR2 (germline): SQVTM, ANQGSEA. The germline V and J ends were trimmed by 1 base and 7 bases, with 11 bases remaining between them. The DNA of the CDR3 is TGCAGCGTTGAAGTAAGGGGGGGGAATGAGCAGTTCTTC. Its protein is CSVEVRGGNEQFF.

This clonotype has a count of ten or more. V usage is TRBV5-5 and J usage is TRBJ2-1; D remains unclear. CDR3 length equals 16 residues. In germline, CDR1 is SGHKS, CDR2 YYEKEE (reference sequence). The ends were cut back, 0 bases at V and 2 bases at J, with 12 bases in the middle. The CDR3 is CASSLGVTRTYNEQFF. CDR3 DNA: TGTGCCAGCAGCTTGGGGGTGACCCGGACCTACAATGAGCAGTTCTTC.

This clonotype was counted a few times. The CDR3 DNA follows: TGTGCCAGCAGCCAGTCGGGTCTAGCGGCGAACAATGAGCAGTTCTTC. Translating gives CASSQSGLAANNEQFF. The V gene is TRBV3-1, the J gene TRBJ2-1; 7 nucleotides agree with TRBD2. V was clipped by 3 bases and J by 5 bases; unmatched bases: 10. Germline V gene lookup returns CDR1 LGHDT and CDR2 YNNKEL (reference sequence). The CDR3 consists of 16 residues.

The chain recombines TRBV12-3 or TRBV12-4 with TRBJ2-1, with 9 bases fitting TRBD2. The CDR3 has 16 residues. The junction had 7 bases not matched to a gene; V was cut back by 5 bases and J by 2 bases. This CDR3 reads CASSRAGGTAYNEQFF. DNA for the CDR3: TGTGCCAGCAGTAGAGCGGGAGGCACGGCCTACAATGAGCAGTTCTTC.

This clonotype has at least ten counts. This chain joins TRBV20-1 and TRBJ2-7; D remains ambiguous. There are 11 residues in the CDR3. Germline loops: CDR1 DFQATT, CDR2 SNEGSKA (reference sequence). V lost 0 bases and J lost 3, with 3 bases in between. The CDR3 here is CSARELYEQYV. The CDR3 DNA reads as TGCAGTGCTAGAGAACTCTACGAGCAGTACGTC.

This clonotype was picked up many times. V usage is TRBV5-1 and J usage is TRBJ2-1, with unresolved D. Germline lookup yields CDR1 SGHRS and CDR2 YFSETQ. The CDR3 length is 18 residues. V gave up 0 bases and J gave up 8 bases, with 24 bases separating them. The CDR3 coding sequence is TGCGCCAGCAGCTTGGAGACCGATAGCAGTAGTCCTACCGATGAGCAGTTCTTC. It specifies CASSLETDSSSPTDEQFF.

The rearrangement joins TRBV10-3 to TRBJ2-7, with D possibly matching TRBD1 (5 bases). The CDR3 has 15 amino acids. V shed 3 bases and J shed 5 bases, with 17 bases lying between them. CDR1 and CDR2 from the germline V gene are ENHRY and SYGVKD. In DNA form, the CDR3 reads TGTGCCATCAGTGATTTTGCAGGGCCTTCCGACGAGCAGTACTTC. It encodes CAISDFAGPSDEQYF.

This clonotype was counted only a few times. The gene calls are TRBV28 and TRBJ1-6, with TRBD1 as a possible D gene (6 bases). Between the trimmed V and J ends, which lost 3 bases and 7 bases, there was a span of 13 bases. Germline CDR1 MDHEN, CDR2 SYDVKM. The CDR3 is 15 residues long. CDR3 sequence reads: CASSFSGTSNSPLHF. CDR3 DNA sequence: TGTGCCAGCAGTTTTAGCGGGACATCGAATTCACCCCTCCACTTT. Full variable domain (outside the CDR3, taken from reference TRBV28 and TRBJ1-6): DVKVTQSSRYLVKRTGEKVFLECVQDMDHENMFWYRQDPGLGLRLIYFSYDVKMKEKGDIPEGYSVSREKKERFSLILESASTNQTSMYLCASSFSGTSNSPLHFGNGTRLTVT.

This clonotype has ten or more counts. The V and J genes are TRBV7-8 and TRBJ2-1; 9 bases are a match to TRBD2. Germline V gene lookup returns CDR1 SGHVS and CDR2 FQNEAQ. The CDR3 sequence is 16 residues long. J was trimmed by 5 bases and V by 5 bases; bases with no gene match: 10. CDR3 amino acids: CASSLGTSPLHNEQFF. Written as DNA, the CDR3 is TGTGCCAGCAGCCTAGGGACTAGCCCCCTCCACAATGAGCAGTTCTTC. The full variable domain, rest sourced from reference TRBV7-8 and TRBJ2-1, is GAGVSQSPRYKVAKRGQDVALRCDPISGHVSLFWYQQALGQGPEFLTYFQNEAQLDKSGLPSDRFFAERPEGSVSTLKIQRTQQEDSAVYLCASSLGTSPLHNEQFFGPGTRLTVL.

The DNA of the CDR3 is TGTGCCAGCAGCCCCCCCGGGGGCGCGGGAGTAGAGACCCAGTACTTC. Its translation: CASSPPGGAGVETQYF. V usage is TRBV5-4 and J usage is TRBJ2-5; a possible D gene is TRBD2 (7 bases). This CDR3 contains 16 residues. V was trimmed by 4 bases and J by 4 bases, leaving 20 bases between them. Germline V CDR1 and CDR2: SGHNT, YYREEE (reference sequence).

This clonotype was found many times. In DNA form, the CDR3 reads TGTGCCAGCTCATCGGTGGCAGGGCTCGGCACTGAAGCTTTCTTT. It yields the protein CASSSVAGLGTEAFF. The chain employs TRBV18 and TRBJ1-1; weak D call: TRBD1 (5 bases). This CDR3 is built from 15 residues. CDR1 is KGHSH, CDR2 LQKENI, per germline. Between the trimmed V and J ends, which lost 5 bases and 4 bases, there was a span of 17 bases.

This clonotype was counted once. V gene TRBV7-6 combines with J gene TRBJ2-5; 8 nucleotides line up with TRBD2. The germline CDR1 and CDR2 sequences are SGHVS and FNYEAQ. The CDR3 runs to 16 residues. J was trimmed by 1 base and V by 0 bases; bases with no gene match: 4. The CDR3 is CASSLAGGRPQETQYF. DNA of the CDR3: TGTGCCAGCAGCTTAGCCGGCGGGAGGCCCCAAGAGACCCAGTACTTC.

This clonotype was detected ten times or more. The J gene is TRBJ2-3, the V gene TRBV4-1; D not certain. The CDR3 is 14 residues long. V dropped 1 base and J dropped 2 bases, with 7 bases sitting between them. CDR1 MGHRA and CDR2 YSYEKL come from the germline V gene. CDR3 loop: CASSQATHTDTQYF. CDR3 bases: TGCGCCAGCAGCCAAGCGACTCACACAGATACGCAGTATTTT.

This clonotype was counted at least ten times. This chain uses TRBV27 with TRBJ1-1; possible D gene TRBD1, 5 bases. CDR1 is MNHEY and CDR2 is SMNVEV in the germline V gene (reference sequence). CDR3 length equals 13 residues. Trimming left V 6 bases short and J 0 bases short, with 8 bases between. The CDR3 loop reads CASRVQVNTEAFF. The CDR3 bases are TGTGCCAGCAGGGTACAGGTGAACACTGAAGCTTTCTTT.

The sample holds many counts of this clonotype. V and J are TRBV28 and TRBJ2-7, with a possible D match to TRBD2 (6 bases). V dropped 2 bases and J dropped 2 bases, with 16 bases sitting between them. Germline assignment: CDR1 MDHEN and CDR2 SYDVKM. This CDR3 has 16 amino acids. The CDR3 DNA is TGTGCCAGCAGTTTAGATAAGTGGGGGGTCGCCTACGAGCAGTACGTC. This sequence encodes CASSLDKWGVAYEQYV.

There are a few counts of this clonotype. The chain combines TRBV5-6 with TRBJ1-5; 8 bases are shared with TRBD1. Losses at the gene ends were 1 base for V and 2 bases for J; bases not matched to a gene: 11. The CDR3 loop spans 18 amino acids. Germline V CDR1 and CDR2: SGHDT, YYEEEE. CDR3 bases: TGTGCCAGCAGCTTGTCTTTCGCAGGGGGCCAACGCAATCAGCCCCAGCATTTT. Encoded protein: CASSLSFAGGQRNQPQHF.

J is TRBJ2-3 and V is TRBV5-1, with TRBD2 matching 10 bases. Trimming cost V 1 base and J 6 bases; bases outside gene matches: 2. This CDR3 has 14 amino acids. In germline, CDR1 is SGHRS, CDR2 YFSETQ. The CDR3 region is CASSLSGRADTQYF. Here the CDR3 DNA reads TGCGCCAGCAGCTTGAGCGGGAGGGCGGATACGCAGTATTTT. The full variable domain, rest sourced from reference TRBV5-1 and TRBJ2-3, is KAGVTQTPRYLIKTRGQQVTLSCSPISGHRSVSWYQQTPGQGLQFLFEYFSETQRNKGNFPGRFSGRQFSNSRSEMNVSTLELGDSALYLCASSLSGRADTQYFGPGTRLTVL.

This clonotype was seen ten or more times. The chain employs TRBV29-1 and TRBJ2-2, with D possibly matching TRBD1 (6 bases). The CDR3 loop spans 12 amino acids. Germline CDR1 and CDR2: SQVTM and ANQGSEA. V dropped 6 bases and J dropped 4 bases, with 9 bases sitting between them. The CDR3 sequence is CSVSQGTGELFF. As DNA, the CDR3 is TGCAGCGTCTCACAGGGCACCGGGGAGCTGTTTTTT.

This clonotype was detected only a few times. The chain employs TRBV9 and TRBJ2-2; D is uncertain. The CDR3 totals 14 residues. V was shortened by 1 base and J by 6 bases, with 10 bases between the two germline ends. CDR1 and CDR2 from the germline V gene are SGDLS and YYNGEE. This CDR3 is CASSVNARSGELFF. The CDR3 nucleotides read TGTGCCAGCAGCGTAAACGCGAGGTCCGGGGAGCTGTTTTTT.

This clonotype has ten or more counts. The CDR3 nucleotides are TGTGCCACCAGTGATTTGCATGGAACGAGGGTTAATGAGCAGTTCTTC. This sequence encodes CATSDLHGTRVNEQFF. This chain links TRBV24-1 with TRBJ2-1; the D gene is possibly TRBD2 (5 bases). With 0 bases removed from V and 7 bases from J, the gap between germline ends came to 15 bases. Per the germline V gene, CDR1 is KGHDR and CDR2 is SFDVKD. CDR3 size: 16 residues.

This clonotype was observed many times. The rearrangement joins TRBV6-1 to TRBJ2-7; a possible D gene is TRBD1 (6 bases). This CDR3 contains 13 residues. Germline CDR1 MNHNS, CDR2 SASEGT. The V end lost 11 bases, the J end lost 4 bases, and 18 bases lay between the germline ends. CDR3 amino acids: CAVLGRGMYEQYF. In DNA, the CDR3 is TGTGCCGTATTAGGCAGGGGAATGTACGAGCAGTACTTC.

Ten or more counts support this clonotype. J is TRBJ2-1 and V is TRBV12-3 or TRBV12-4; 7 bases are a match to TRBD2. V lost 6 bases and J lost 7; bases outside the gene matches: 12. The CDR3 contains 15 residues. The CDR3 region has the DNA TGTGCCAGCAGCAAAATACGGACTAGTGGAAATGAGCAGTTCTTC. Its protein is CASSKIRTSGNEQFF.